By frequency in the sample, the clone carrying this TCR beta chain is medium-sized. Its antigen is not known. This sample was taken from a study of T and B cells in COVID-19 patients. About the study: In the active-infection cohort, about 90% of the roughly 20 patients had comorbidities linked to unfavorable COVID-19 outcome.

Study-level findings and limits: Of 2,331 TCR clusters found only in the recovered cohort, 31 had low generation probability.

V lost 1 base, J lost 5 bases, and 8 bases lay in between. The germline V gene encodes CDR1 SGHNT and CDR2 YENEEA. CDR3 size: 14 residues. TRB rearrangements were amplified by multiplex PCR with BIOMED2 TRB-A/B primers. Each CDR3 protein is one row after TCRdb ran MiXCR on the multiplex PCR reads. The sample lists some 8,100 distinct CDR3 sequences; roughly two fifths were seen once. Blood genomic DNA input for TRB amplification was roughly 250-550 ng. This chain joins TRBV11-3 and TRBJ1-4, with a weak D call TRBD1 (5 bases). The sample comprised blood. The receptor comes from a human donor with active COVID-19. CDR3 in amino acids: CASSLGRENEKLFF. The CDR3 nucleotides read TGTGCCAGCAGCTTAGGCAGGGAGAATGAAAAACTGTTTTTT.